This record looks at one T cell receptor (beta chain) sequence and its context. Antigen specificity is unknown. The investigators reverse transcribed all of the isolated RNA, so they sequenced expressed TCRB transcripts. The average output of naive, central memory and regulatory T cell samples was roughly 3.6 million reads. Sequencing used immunoSEQ multiplex PCR; TCRdb keeps in-frame clones, though not all of them. The sample consists of fewer than 900,000 clones, roughly 15% of them appearing once. These data come from a study of beta chain features in type 1 diabetes. Broader study findings: Whether HLA type influences TCRB rearrangement remained unresolved here. The study found fewer insertions and more deletions at VDJ junctions in type 1 diabetes patients.

It was one heparinised blood draw, averaging about 120 mL, that each donor gave. Germline V gives CDR1 SGHTA, CDR2 FQGTGA. The CDR3 has 14 residues. Between the trimmed V and J ends, which lost 4 bases and 6 bases, there was a span of 13 bases. The source is a woman younger than 30 in good health. Source material: naive CD4+ T cells from blood. The rearrangement joins TRBV7-3 to TRBJ2-1; D unresolved. The CDR3 loop reads CASSSSHGGNEQFF. The CDR3 region has the DNA TGTGCCAGCAGCTCCTCCCACGGCGGCAATGAGCAGTTCTTC. The whole variable domain, filled in from reference TRBV7-3 and TRBJ2-1, reads GAGVSQTPSNKVTEKGKYVELRCDPISGHTALYWYRQSLGQGPEFLIYFQGTGAADDSGLPNDRFFAVRPEGSVSTLKIQRTERGDSAVYLCASSSSHGGNEQFFGPGTRLTVL.